This T cell receptor beta chain was recorded in a study of T cells after yellow fever vaccination. TCRdb re-analysed the 5' RACE reads in MiXCR, keeping a single row per CDR3 protein. The sample includes approximately 300,000 distinct CDR3 sequences, 7.5% to 9% seen only once; the top ten take roughly 18%. V lost 1 base and J lost 3, with 10 bases in between. The germline V gene encodes CDR1 MGHRA and CDR2 YSYEKL. The CDR3 has 15 amino acids. Source: PBMCs, taken on the day of the first yellow fever vaccination. The sequence was collected from a man between 18 and 35 years old who received the YFV17D yellow fever vaccine. The chain is built from TRBV4-1 and TRBJ2-4; D is unresolved. The chain's CDR3 is CASSQVGVVKNIQYF. The CDR3 DNA is TGCGCCAGCAGCCAAGTTGGGGTAGTCAAAAACATTCAGTACTTC.